This entry lists 23 T cell receptor beta chains sequenced from one sample in a study of T-cell reconstitution after alpha-beta-depleted transplantation in children listed by TCRdb under 2016. Read against the paper, the sample's time point label means: day 60 (about 2 months) after transplantation. This specimen's treatment or condition label, interpreted: allogeneic hematopoietic cell transplantation with graft depleted of TCRalphabeta T cells and CD19 B cells. The library was obtained by PCR. The sequencing machine was an Illumina HiSeq 2500. TCR library preparation used molecular barcoding, with unique molecular identifiers applied to normalize quantification of the TCRbeta repertoire. TCRdb itself trimmed the public reads at Q25 with fastp, ran MiXCR and retained productive beta chains. Duplicate CDR3 protein sequences are folded into a single record with the most common DNA and genes. Within this sample are tens of thousands of distinct CDR3 sequences, with 7.5% to 10% of them counted one time only. Jointly, the top ten make up 25% to 30% of the sample.

The sample in question was PBMCs, mostly from graft donor cells, obtained 60 days after TCRalphabeta/CD19-depleted stem cell transplant. The source is a male patient aged 2 to 10 who had a stem cell transplant for chronic granulomatous disease, so the T cells may come from the graft donor.

The sample holds many counts of this clonotype. V and J are TRBV2 and TRBJ2-2, with 11 nucleotides matching TRBD2. The germline CDR1 and CDR2 sequences are SNHLY and FYNNEI. This CDR3 has 14 residues. V was pared by 8 bases and J by 11 bases, with 10 bases of the junction left unmatched. CDR3 sequence: CASGPGLAVIELFF. The CDR3 nucleotides read TGTGCCAGCGGACCGGGACTAGCGGTGATTGAGCTGTTTTTT.

This chain links TRBV2 with TRBJ2-1; TRBD2 matches at 10 bases. The germline gives CDR1 SNHLY, CDR2 FYNNEI. The CDR3 runs 15 residues. The V gene end was trimmed by 6 bases and the J gene end by 7 bases; junction bases not matched to a gene: 9. The CDR3 spells CASSLRGLATNEQFF. The CDR3 DNA reads TGTGCCAGCAGCCTCCGGGGACTAGCGACGAATGAGCAGTTCTTC. The complete variable domain, with remaining parts taken from reference TRBV2 and TRBJ2-1, reads EPEVTQTPSHQVTQMGQEVILRCVPISNHLYFYWYRQILGQKVEFLVSFYNNEISEKSEIFDDQFSVERPDGSNFTLKIRSTKLEDSAMYFCASSLRGLATNEQFFGPGTRLTVL.

This clonotype was counted at least ten times. CDR3 sequence (DNA): TGTGCCAGCAGTTTTTGGTCTCAAGAGACCCAGTACTTC. This encodes CASSFWSQETQYF. The J gene is TRBJ2-5, the V gene TRBV12-3 or TRBV12-4; D is unresolved. The CDR3 contains 13 residues. V dropped 3 bases and J dropped 2 bases, with 7 bases sitting between them.

This clonotype has a count of ten or more. J is TRBJ2-7 and V is TRBV12-3 or TRBV12-4; TRBD1 is a possible D gene (5 bases). The V and J ends lost 6 bases and 2 bases respectively, with 23 bases between them. CDR3 length equals 17 residues. The CDR3 region has the DNA TGTGCCAGCAGCCGAAGACAGCCCCTAAATTCTCCCTACGAGCAGTACTTC. Its protein is CASSRRQPLNSPYEQYF.

This clonotype has ten or more counts. This rearrangement joins TRBV5-1 to TRBJ2-3, with D possibly being TRBD1 (5 bases). The CDR3 totals 14 residues. Germline CDR1 is SGHRS and CDR2 is YFSETQ. V was trimmed by 2 bases and J by 2 bases, leaving 9 bases between them. The CDR3 DNA is TGCGCCAGCAGCTTTGGGGCTACCACAGATACGCAGTATTTT. This encodes CASSFGATTDTQYF.

The rearrangement joins TRBV7-9 to TRBJ1-5, with 8 bases fitting TRBD1. The CDR3 contains 15 residues. With V trimmed by 5 bases and J by 2 bases, 5 bases remained unmatched. Per germline, CDR1 SEHNR and CDR2 FQNEAQ (reference sequence). CDR3 in amino acids: CASSLSTGGNQPQHF. Here the CDR3 DNA reads TGTGCCAGCAGCCTGTCGACAGGGGGCAATCAGCCCCAGCATTTT.

This clonotype was found many times. The chain combines TRBV6-5 with TRBJ1-2; a possible D gene is TRBD1 (6 bases). The CDR3 length is 14 residues. The V gene lost 7 bases and the J gene lost 7 bases, with 19 bases spanning the gap. The germline V gene encodes CDR1 MNHEY and CDR2 SVGAGI. The CDR3 nucleotides read TGTGCCAGCAACCTCCGACAGGCGGGGGGTGGCTACACCTTC. Translation gives CASNLRQAGGGYTF.

This clonotype came up once. The chain recombines TRBV30 with TRBJ1-1, with a weak D call TRBD1 (5 bases). CDR3 length: 16 amino acids. Germline V gene sequence: CDR1 GTSNPN, CDR2 SVGIG (reference sequence). The V and J ends lost 0 bases and 3 bases respectively, with 17 bases between them. CDR3 amino acids: CAWSVWGSLRDTEAFF. DNA of the CDR3: TGTGCCTGGAGTGTGTGGGGCTCCCTCCGGGACACTGAAGCTTTCTTT.

This chain uses TRBV27 with TRBJ1-1; TRBD1 is a possible D gene (6 bases). V was cut by 1 base and J by 9 bases, with 9 bases left in between. This CDR3 contains 12 residues. The germline CDR1 and CDR2 sequences are MNHEY and SMNVEV (reference sequence). This CDR3 is CASSLYGGQAFF. The CDR3 DNA follows: TGTGCCAGCAGTTTATATGGGGGGCAAGCTTTCTTT.

This clonotype was picked up many times. The rearrangement links TRBV10-3 to TRBJ2-5, with D perhaps TRBD2 (6 bases). The CDR3 has 14 amino acids. Germline lookup yields CDR1 ENHRY and CDR2 SYGVKD. V was shortened by 6 bases and J by 5 bases, with 16 bases between the two germline ends. CDR3 DNA sequence: TGTGCCATCAGAGGAGGGCCTGGGAGGGAGACCCAGTACTTC. Translating it yields CAIRGGPGRETQYF.

The chain joins TRBV27 to TRBJ2-7; 11 nucleotides agree with TRBD2. CDR1 is MNHEY, CDR2 SMNVEV, per germline (reference sequence). V shed 2 bases, J shed 2 bases, and the junction held 5 bases outside the gene matches. The CDR3 extends over 16 amino acids. The CDR3 sequence: CASSLKGTSGAYEQYF. CDR3 in DNA: TGTGCCAGCAGTTTAAAGGGGACTAGCGGAGCCTACGAGCAGTACTTC.

This clonotype has ten or more counts. The genes are TRBV5-4 and TRBJ2-7; perhaps D is TRBD1 or TRBD2 (5 bases each). The V gene's germline CDR1 is SGHNT and CDR2 YYREEE (reference sequence). This CDR3 is 13 amino acids long. With 1 base removed from V and 7 bases from J, the gap between germline ends came to 12 bases. The CDR3 DNA reads TGTGCCAGCAGCTTGCAGCAGGGACCTGAGCAGTACTTC. Protein: CASSLQQGPEQYF.

This clonotype was recorded many times. V is TRBV20-1 and J is TRBJ2-3, with D possibly being TRBD2 (6 bases). Per germline, CDR1 DFQATT and CDR2 SNEGSKA (reference sequence). V was shortened by 0 bases and J by 0 bases, with 16 bases between the two germline ends. This CDR3 contains 17 residues. CDR3 sequence (DNA): TGCAGTGCTAGAGAAAGGAGGGGCACGATTAGCACAGATACGCAGTATTTT. Translated, it gives CSARERRGTISTDTQYF.

At least ten counts were recorded for this clonotype. The chain uses TRBV6-2 or TRBV6-3 and TRBJ2-7; 13 nucleotides agree with TRBD2. V lost 2 bases and J lost 0; bases outside the gene matches: 7. CDR1 is MNHEY and CDR2 is SVGEGT in the germline V gene. The CDR3 is made up of 18 amino acids. CDR3 nucleotide sequence: TGTGCCAGCAGTTACGTGACTAGCGGGAGGCTTACCTCCTACGAGCAGTACTTC. Translation: CASSYVTSGRLTSYEQYF.

J is TRBJ2-6 and V is TRBV7-6, with 7 bases that match TRBD1. Losses at the gene ends were 5 bases for V and 0 bases for J; bases not matched to a gene: 4. The germline CDR1 and CDR2 sequences are SGHVS and FNYEAQ. There are 16 residues in the CDR3. The CDR3 protein is CASSRQGLSGANVLTF. DNA of the CDR3: TGTGCCAGCAGCCGACAGGGCCTCTCTGGGGCCAACGTCCTGACTTTC. Looking up the rest from reference TRBV7-6 and TRBJ2-6 gives the full variable domain: GAGVSQSPRYKVTKRGQDVALRCDPISGHVSLYWYRQALGQGPEFLTYFNYEAQQDKSGLPNDRFSAERPEGSISTLTIQRTEQRDSAMYRCASSRQGLSGANVLTFGAGSRLTVL.

This clonotype occurred many times. This sequence joins TRBV12-3 or TRBV12-4 and TRBJ1-5, with TRBD1 as a possible D gene (5 bases). V dropped 0 bases and J dropped 3 bases, with 9 bases sitting between them. CDR3 length: 15 amino acids. CDR3 sequence: CASSLAQGSNQPQHF. The DNA for the CDR3 is TGTGCCAGCAGTTTAGCCCAGGGTTCCAATCAGCCCCAGCATTTT.

Many counts were recorded for this clonotype. The chain couples TRBV10-3 to TRBJ2-7; 8 bases line up with TRBD2. Germline-derived CDR1 and CDR2 are ENHRY and SYGVKD. V gave up 6 bases and J gave up 3 bases; unmatched junction bases: 1. CDR3 length equals 12 residues. The CDR3 bases are TGTGCCATCAGGGGGACTAGCTACGAGCAGTACTTC. It codes for CAIRGTSYEQYF.

This clonotype showed up many times. This chain links TRBV20-1 with TRBJ1-1; D is undetermined. Per germline, CDR1 DFQATT and CDR2 SNEGSKA (reference sequence). V dropped 7 bases and J dropped 0 bases, with 15 bases sitting between them. The CDR3 spans 14 residues. The CDR3 protein is CSVQQSRVNTEAFF. CDR3 DNA: TGCAGTGTTCAACAAAGTAGGGTGAACACTGAAGCTTTCTTT.

This clonotype was observed many times. The rearrangement joins TRBV6-1 to TRBJ2-2; a weak D match, TRBD2 (5 bases). Germline loops: CDR1 MNHNS, CDR2 SASEGT. This CDR3 spans 16 amino acids. The germline V and J ends were trimmed by 6 bases and 4 bases, with 18 bases remaining between them. CDR3 bases: TGTGCCAGCAGCCGCGGGTTGGCGGGTAGCACCGGGGAGCTGTTTTTT. This gives the protein CASSRGLAGSTGELFF.

In its sample, this clonotype was seen many times. The chain couples TRBV7-8 to TRBJ1-5, with D uncertain. V was cut by 1 base and J by 6 bases, with 7 bases left in between. Looked up from germline, CDR1 is SGHVS and CDR2 is FQNEAQ. The length of the CDR3 is 13 residues. The CDR3 loop is CASSLESVQPQHF. As DNA, the CDR3 is TGTGCCAGCAGCTTAGAGAGCGTTCAGCCCCAGCATTTT.

The chain combines TRBV11-2 with TRBJ2-2, with 15 bases lining up with TRBD2. The CDR3 consists of 17 residues. V was pared by 5 bases and J by 4 bases, with 5 bases of the junction left unmatched. Germline values: CDR1 SGHAT, CDR2 FQNNGV. The CDR3 DNA reads as TGTGCCAGCAGCCAAGGACTAGCGGGAGGGGGCACCGGGGAGCTGTTTTTT. Protein product: CASSQGLAGGGTGELFF.

This clonotype was counted ten times or more. The rearrangement uses TRBV27 and TRBJ1-1, with no clear D. V was shortened by 5 bases and J by 6 bases, with 13 bases between the two germline ends. The CDR3 totals 13 residues. Germline-derived CDR1 and CDR2 are MNHEY and SMNVEV (reference sequence). CDR3 in amino acids: CASSPSGEAEAFF. The DNA for the CDR3 is TGTGCCAGCAGTCCCTCGGGTGAGGCTGAAGCTTTCTTT.

This clonotype appeared many times. V is TRBV20-1 and J is TRBJ2-2; 10 positions agree with TRBD1. Germline V gives CDR1 DFQATT, CDR2 SNEGSKA (reference sequence). V lost 6 bases and J lost 1; bases outside the gene matches: 5. CDR3 size: 15 residues. The CDR3, as DNA: TGCAGTGCCCATGACAGGGGGCTGAACACCGGGGAGCTGTTTTTT. Residues: CSAHDRGLNTGELFF.